The T cell receptor (beta chain) described here comes from a study of blood T cell repertoires in COVID-19 (dated by TCRdb to about 2020). General notes on the study: The collaborator samples originated in the United States, Italy and Spain and spanned the acute and convalescent phases of COVID-19. The prospective study material was composed of cDNA or gDNA derived from T cells, B-cell-depleted T cells, or PBMCs. The dataset comprised deeply sampled blood TCRbeta repertoires from subjects exposed to, actively infected with, or recovered from COVID-19. The repertoires were released in a freely available public database intended as a resource for research on the immune response to SARS-CoV-2. The samples were drawn from two sources: the first 160 participants of the ongoing ImmuneRACE study, and 1,254 subjects contributed by 6 global collaborators. Nearly every sample came with metadata listing a de-identified subject ID, COVID-19 status, age in years and sex. Where available, HLA class I and class II types were taken from metadata supplied by the sample provider and were not determined by assay-based typing. Overall results and qualifications from the work: How much clinical and demographic metadata was included differed by source and by participant, and the metadata was provided uncurated.

TCRbeta CDR3 regions were amplified from genomic DNA using the immunoSEQ Assay, a bias-controlled multiplex PCR. On the study's bioinformatics: Nucleated cell counts per sample were estimated from amplification of reference gene primers within the assay. Sequence reads were collapsed and filtered to measure the absolute abundance of every unique TCRbeta CDR3 rearrangement. Productive Simpson clonality was computed per sample as the square root of Simpson's diversity index over productive rearrangements. TCRdb mirrors the immuneACCESS table, restricted to in-frame sequences. Some clones are absent from its copies; in checked studies, under half trace to an unresolved V gene, and the reason for the others is unknown. That table furnishes V, J and clone size, whereas the DNA furnished D and trimming. Here the sample has 95,000 to 150,000 clones; roughly 90% occur a single time. The ten biggest clones cover 3.5% to 5% of the sample.

Collaborating institutions collected whole blood in K2EDTA tubes following their own protocols. For TCRbeta analysis, collaborator samples were shipped as frozen whole blood, as isolated PBMCs, or as DNA extracted from either sample type. The CDR3 has 16 amino acids, counting the end cysteine and phenylalanine. Only CDR3 DNA remains: 48 bases, in frame from the first base. V and J are trimmed by 4 bases and 6 bases, and the gene matches miss 16 bases of the junction. The germline V gene provides CDR1 SGHRS and CDR2 YFSETQ. With respect to this clone: Its specific antigen is unknown. There are no base qualities to consult, and no much larger clone falls within one base.

The sample taken for sequencing was peripheral blood. The clonotype was recovered from a man aged 40-55 years with acute or convalescent COVID-19. This receptor chain uses TRBV5-1 and TRBJ2-7, with 7 bases in between that match TRBD2. The CDR3 reads CASSELVGGRSLEQYF. The DNA is as follows: TGCGCCAGCAGCGAGCTCGTAGGCGGGAGAAGCCTCGAGCAGTACTTC.